This TCR beta chain emerged from a study of cytomegalovirus exposure and HLA in healthy donors. Study-level results: Immune exposure information available was restricted to CMV serostatus. Per a later analysis, HLA-associated TCR beta chains showed more clonal expansion than other, equally common TCR beta chains.

V lost 8 bases and J 0 bases, leaving 10 bases between the germline ends. Germline V gene lookup returns CDR1 MDHEN and CDR2 SYDVKM. The CDR3 has 13 residues. The PCR had 60 Vbeta and 13 Jbeta primers. Clones were read by immunoSEQ multiplex PCR, and TCRdb kept only the in-frame ones, dropping some. The top ten hold roughly 9.1% of the sample, which has around 100,000 clones, approximately 80% seen once. This clone was counted between two and nine times. The target antigen is unknown. The sequence was obtained from a male donor in good health and CMV-seropositive. V usage is TRBV28 and J usage is TRBJ1-2; D gene uncertain. The sample comprised PBMCs. The CDR3 coding sequence is TGTGCCAGCTTTGAGGGAGCTAACTATGGCTACACCTTC. This encodes CASFEGANYGYTF.